This T cell receptor beta chain was retrieved from a study of T cells in Graves' hyperthyroidism and ophthalmopathy. Study-wide findings and caveats: A model built on 13 V-J features separated ophthalmopathy from stable hyperthyroidism. Most thyroid clonotypes with frequency above 0.001 were detected in blood.

The source material, RNA transcripts, was used to amplify TCR beta CDR3 regions. First-round RT-PCR targeting the TCR CDR3 was performed with the HTBI primer set. TCRdb independently ran MiXCR on the multiplex PCR reads; one entry per CDR3 protein. There are fewer than 110,000 distinct CDR3 sequences in the sample; 16% occur only once, and less than 50% lies in the top ten. Patients aged 18 to 65 with hyperthyroidism were newly diagnosed, with duration under 2 months. Remarks on this clonotype: Its cognate antigen is unknown.

Per germline, CDR1 SGHTA and CDR2 FQGTGA. CDR3 length equals 14 residues. V was pared by 5 bases and J by 4 bases, with 2 bases of the junction left unmatched. Sample: blood. The sequence came from a woman in her forties or fifties with Graves' hyperthyroidism. This sequence joins TRBV7-3 and TRBJ2-1; 10 bases agree with TRBD1. The CDR3 bases are TGTGCCAGCAGCAGGGACAGGGGTTACAATGAGCAGTTCTTC. It codes for CASSRDRGYNEQFF.